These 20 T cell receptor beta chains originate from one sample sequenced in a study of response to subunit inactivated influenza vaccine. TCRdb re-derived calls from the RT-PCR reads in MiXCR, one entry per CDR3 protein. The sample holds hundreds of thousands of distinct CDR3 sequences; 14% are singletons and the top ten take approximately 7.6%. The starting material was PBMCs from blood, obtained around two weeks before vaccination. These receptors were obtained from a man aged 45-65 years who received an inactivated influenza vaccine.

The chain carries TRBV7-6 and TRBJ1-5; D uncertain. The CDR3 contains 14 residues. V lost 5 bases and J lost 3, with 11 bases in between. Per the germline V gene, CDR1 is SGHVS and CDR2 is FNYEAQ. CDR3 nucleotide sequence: TGTGCCAGCAGCCAGATGGGGTACAATCAGCCCCAGCATTTT. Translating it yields CASSQMGYNQPQHF.

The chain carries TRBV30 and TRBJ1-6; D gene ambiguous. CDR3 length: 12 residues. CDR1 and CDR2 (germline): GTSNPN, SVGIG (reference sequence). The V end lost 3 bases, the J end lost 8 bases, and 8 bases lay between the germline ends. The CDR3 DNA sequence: TGTGCCTGGAGCCCACAGTATTCACCCCTCCACTTT. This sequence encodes CAWSPQYSPLHF.

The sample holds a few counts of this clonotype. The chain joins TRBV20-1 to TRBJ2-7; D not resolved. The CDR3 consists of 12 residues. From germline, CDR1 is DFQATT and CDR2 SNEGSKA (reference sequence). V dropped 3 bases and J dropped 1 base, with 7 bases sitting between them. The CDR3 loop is CSARGYSYEQYF. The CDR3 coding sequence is TGCAGTGCTAGGGGATATTCCTACGAGCAGTACTTC.

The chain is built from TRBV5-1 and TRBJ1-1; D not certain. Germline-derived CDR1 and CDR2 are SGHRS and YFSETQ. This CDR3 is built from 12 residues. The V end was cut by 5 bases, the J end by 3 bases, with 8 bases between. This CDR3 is CASSKVDTEAFF. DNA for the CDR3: TGCGCCAGCAGTAAAGTGGACACTGAAGCTTTCTTT.

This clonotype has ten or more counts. Here the CDR3 reads CASSQDRDRLSYEQYF. The CDR3, as DNA: TGCGCCAGCAGCCAAGATCGGGACAGACTCTCCTACGAGCAGTACTTC. The rearrangement uses TRBV4-3 and TRBJ2-7; 7 nucleotides line up with TRBD1. The CDR3 extends over 16 amino acids. Germline assignment: CDR1 LGHNA and CDR2 YSLEER. With V trimmed by 0 bases and J by 0 bases, 5 bases remained unmatched.

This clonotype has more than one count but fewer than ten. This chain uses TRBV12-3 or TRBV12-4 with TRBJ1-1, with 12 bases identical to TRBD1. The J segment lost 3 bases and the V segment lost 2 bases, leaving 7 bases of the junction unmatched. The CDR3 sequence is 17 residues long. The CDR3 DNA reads TGTGCCAGCAGTTTAATGGGACAGGGGGCTCGGGACACTGAAGCTTTCTTT. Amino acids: CASSLMGQGARDTEAFF.

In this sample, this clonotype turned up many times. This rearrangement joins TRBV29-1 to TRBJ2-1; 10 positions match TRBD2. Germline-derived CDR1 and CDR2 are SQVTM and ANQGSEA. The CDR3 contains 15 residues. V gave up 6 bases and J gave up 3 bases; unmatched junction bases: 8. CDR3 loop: CSVGAGLAVYNEQFF. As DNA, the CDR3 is TGCAGCGTAGGTGCTGGACTAGCGGTCTACAATGAGCAGTTCTTC.

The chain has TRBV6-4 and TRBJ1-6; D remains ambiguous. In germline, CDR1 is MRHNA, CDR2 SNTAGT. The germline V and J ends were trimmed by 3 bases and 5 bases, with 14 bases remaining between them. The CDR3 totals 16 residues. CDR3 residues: CASSEIPLRDNSPLHF. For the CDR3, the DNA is TGTGCCAGCAGTGAAATCCCGCTGCGGGATAATTCACCCCTCCACTTT.

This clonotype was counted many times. The CDR3 bases are TGTGCCAGCAGCCTAACTAGCGGGAGTTTTGATGAGCAGTTCTTC. Encoded protein: CASSLTSGSFDEQFF. The chain couples TRBV3-1 to TRBJ2-1, with 11 positions matching TRBD2. Trimming at V came to 4 bases and at J to 8 bases, leaving 7 bases not matched to a gene. CDR1 LGHDT and CDR2 YNNKEL come from the germline V gene (reference sequence). This CDR3 has 15 amino acids.

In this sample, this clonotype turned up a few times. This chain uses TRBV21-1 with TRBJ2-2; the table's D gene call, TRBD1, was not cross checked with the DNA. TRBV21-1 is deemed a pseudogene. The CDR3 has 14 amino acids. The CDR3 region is CASRTTGITGELFF. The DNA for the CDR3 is TGTGCCAGCAGGACTACAGGGATCACCGGGGAGCTGTTTTTT.

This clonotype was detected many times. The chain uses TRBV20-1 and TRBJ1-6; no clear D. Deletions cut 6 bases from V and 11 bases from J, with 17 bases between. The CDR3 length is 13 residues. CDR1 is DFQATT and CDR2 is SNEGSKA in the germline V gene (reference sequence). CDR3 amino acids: CSALIDPSAPLHF. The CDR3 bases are TGCAGTGCCCTAATCGACCCTTCGGCACCCCTCCACTTT.

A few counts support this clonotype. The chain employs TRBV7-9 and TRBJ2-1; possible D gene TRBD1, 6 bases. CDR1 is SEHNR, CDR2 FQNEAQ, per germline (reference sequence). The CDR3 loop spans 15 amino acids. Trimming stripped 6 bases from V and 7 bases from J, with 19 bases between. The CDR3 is CASRPSSSRGNEQFF. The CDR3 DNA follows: TGTGCCAGCAGGCCGTCATCGAGCAGGGGAAATGAGCAGTTCTTC.

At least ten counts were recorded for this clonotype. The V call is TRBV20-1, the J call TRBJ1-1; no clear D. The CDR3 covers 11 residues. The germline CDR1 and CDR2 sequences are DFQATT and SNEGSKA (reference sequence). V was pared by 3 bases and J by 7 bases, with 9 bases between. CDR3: CSARKDGEAFF. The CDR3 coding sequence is TGCAGTGCTAGGAAGGACGGTGAAGCTTTCTTT.

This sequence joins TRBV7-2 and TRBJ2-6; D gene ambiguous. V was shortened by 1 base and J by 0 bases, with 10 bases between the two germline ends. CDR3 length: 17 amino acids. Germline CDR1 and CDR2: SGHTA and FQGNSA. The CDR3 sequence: CASSLGVLLSGANVLTF. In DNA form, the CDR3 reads TGTGCCAGCAGCTTAGGTGTTCTGCTCTCTGGGGCCAACGTCCTGACTTTC.

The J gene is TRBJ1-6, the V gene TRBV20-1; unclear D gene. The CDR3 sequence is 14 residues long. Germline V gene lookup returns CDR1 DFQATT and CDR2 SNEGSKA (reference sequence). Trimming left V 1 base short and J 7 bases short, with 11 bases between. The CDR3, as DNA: TGCAGTGCTAGAGGGCCCAGGTTCAATTCACCCCTCCACTTT. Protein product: CSARGPRFNSPLHF.

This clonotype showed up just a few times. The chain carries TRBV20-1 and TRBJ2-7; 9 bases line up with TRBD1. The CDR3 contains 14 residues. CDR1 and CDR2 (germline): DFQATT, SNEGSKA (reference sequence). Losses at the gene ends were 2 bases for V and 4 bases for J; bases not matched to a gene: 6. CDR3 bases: TGCAGTGCTAGATCGGGACAGGGTAGATACGAGCAGTACTTC. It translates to CSARSGQGRYEQYF.

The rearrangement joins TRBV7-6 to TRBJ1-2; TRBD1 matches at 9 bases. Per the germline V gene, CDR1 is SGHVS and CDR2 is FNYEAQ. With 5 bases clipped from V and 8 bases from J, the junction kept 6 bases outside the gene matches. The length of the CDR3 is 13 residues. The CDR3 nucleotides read TGTGCCAGCAGCCTGTGGACAGGGGAGGGCTACACCTTC. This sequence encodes CASSLWTGEGYTF.

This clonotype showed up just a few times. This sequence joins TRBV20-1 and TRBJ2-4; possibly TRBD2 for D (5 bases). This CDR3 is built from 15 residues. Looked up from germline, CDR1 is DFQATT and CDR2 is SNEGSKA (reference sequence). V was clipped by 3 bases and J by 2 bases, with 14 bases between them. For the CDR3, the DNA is TGCAGTGCTAGGGTGGGAGTGACGACCAAAAACATTCAGTACTTC. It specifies CSARVGVTTKNIQYF.

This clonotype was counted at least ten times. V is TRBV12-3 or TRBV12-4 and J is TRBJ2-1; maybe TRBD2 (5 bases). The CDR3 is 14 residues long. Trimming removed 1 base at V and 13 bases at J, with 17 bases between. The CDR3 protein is CASSLGAARAIQFF. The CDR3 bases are TGTGCCAGCAGTTTAGGGGCGGCGCGGGCCATACAGTTCTTC.

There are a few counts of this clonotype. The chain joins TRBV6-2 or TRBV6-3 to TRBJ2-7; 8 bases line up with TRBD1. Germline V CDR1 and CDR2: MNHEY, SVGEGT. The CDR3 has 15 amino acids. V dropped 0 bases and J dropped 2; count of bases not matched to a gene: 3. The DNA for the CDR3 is TGTGCCAGCAGTTACTCAGGACAGGGACCCTACGAGCAGTACTTC. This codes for CASSYSGQGPYEQYF.